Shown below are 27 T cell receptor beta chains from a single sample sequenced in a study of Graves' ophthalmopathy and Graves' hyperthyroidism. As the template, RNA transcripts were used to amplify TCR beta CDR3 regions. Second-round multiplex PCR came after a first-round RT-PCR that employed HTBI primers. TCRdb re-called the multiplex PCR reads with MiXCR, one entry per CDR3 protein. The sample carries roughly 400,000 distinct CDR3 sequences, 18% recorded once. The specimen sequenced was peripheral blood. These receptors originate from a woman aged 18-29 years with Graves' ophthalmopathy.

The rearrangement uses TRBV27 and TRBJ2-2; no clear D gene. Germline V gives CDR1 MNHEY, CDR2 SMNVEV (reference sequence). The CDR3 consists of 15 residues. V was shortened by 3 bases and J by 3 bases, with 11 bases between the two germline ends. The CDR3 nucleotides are TGTGCCAGCAGTTTGGCTAGACCCTACACCGGGGAGCTGTTTTTT. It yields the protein CASSLARPYTGELFF.

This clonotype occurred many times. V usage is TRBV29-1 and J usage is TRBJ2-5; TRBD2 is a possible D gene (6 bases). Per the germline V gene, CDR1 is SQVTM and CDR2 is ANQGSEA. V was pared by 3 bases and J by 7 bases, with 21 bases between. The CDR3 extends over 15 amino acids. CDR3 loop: CSVDSGTPPGSTQYF. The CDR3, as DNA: TGCAGCGTTGATAGCGGAACGCCTCCGGGGTCGACCCAGTACTTC.

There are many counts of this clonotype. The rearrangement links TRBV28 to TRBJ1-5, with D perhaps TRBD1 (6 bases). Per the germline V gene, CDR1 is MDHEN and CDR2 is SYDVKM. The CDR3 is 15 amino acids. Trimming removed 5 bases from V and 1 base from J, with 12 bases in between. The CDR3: CASSATGTSNQPQHF. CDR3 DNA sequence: TGTGCCAGCAGTGCCACCGGGACAAGCAATCAGCCCCAGCATTTT.

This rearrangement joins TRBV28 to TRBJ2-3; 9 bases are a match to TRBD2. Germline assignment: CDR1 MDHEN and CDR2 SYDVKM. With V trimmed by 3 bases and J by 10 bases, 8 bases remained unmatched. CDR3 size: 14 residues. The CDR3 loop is CASSFPGAGGAQYF. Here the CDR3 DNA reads TGTGCCAGCAGTTTCCCGGGGGCGGGGGGGGCGCAGTATTTT.

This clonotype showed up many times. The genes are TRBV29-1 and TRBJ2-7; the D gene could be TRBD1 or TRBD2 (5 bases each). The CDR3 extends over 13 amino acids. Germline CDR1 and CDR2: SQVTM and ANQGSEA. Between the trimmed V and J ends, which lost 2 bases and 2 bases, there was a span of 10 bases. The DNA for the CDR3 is TGCAGCGTTGAACAGGGAGCCCCCTACGAGCAGTACTTC. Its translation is CSVEQGAPYEQYF.

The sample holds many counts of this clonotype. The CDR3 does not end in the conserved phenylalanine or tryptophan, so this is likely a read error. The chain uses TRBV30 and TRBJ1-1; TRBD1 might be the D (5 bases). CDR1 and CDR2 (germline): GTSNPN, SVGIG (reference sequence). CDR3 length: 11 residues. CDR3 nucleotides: TGTACCTGGGGCAGAAACACTGAAGCTTTCCTT. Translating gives CTWGRNTEAFL.

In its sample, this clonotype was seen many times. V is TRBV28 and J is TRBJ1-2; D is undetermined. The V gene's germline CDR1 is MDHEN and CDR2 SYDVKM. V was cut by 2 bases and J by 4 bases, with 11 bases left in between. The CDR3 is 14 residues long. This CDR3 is CASSLGSQFYGYTF. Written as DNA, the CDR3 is TGTGCCAGCAGTTTAGGCAGCCAATTCTATGGCTACACCTTC.

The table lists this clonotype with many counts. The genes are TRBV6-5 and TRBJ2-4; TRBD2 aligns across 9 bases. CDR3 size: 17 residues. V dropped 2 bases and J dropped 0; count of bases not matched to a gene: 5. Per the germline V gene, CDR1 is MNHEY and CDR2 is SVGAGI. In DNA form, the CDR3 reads TGTGCCAGCAGTTACCTTGGCGGGGGGGTAGCCAAAAACATTCAGTACTTC. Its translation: CASSYLGGGVAKNIQYF.

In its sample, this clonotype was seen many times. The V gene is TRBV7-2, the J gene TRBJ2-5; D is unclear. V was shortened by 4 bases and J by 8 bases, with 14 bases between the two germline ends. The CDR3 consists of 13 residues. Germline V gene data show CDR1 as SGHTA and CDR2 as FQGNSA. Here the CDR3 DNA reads TGTGCCAGCAGCTGGACGGCAATAACTACCCAGTACTTC. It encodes CASSWTAITTQYF.

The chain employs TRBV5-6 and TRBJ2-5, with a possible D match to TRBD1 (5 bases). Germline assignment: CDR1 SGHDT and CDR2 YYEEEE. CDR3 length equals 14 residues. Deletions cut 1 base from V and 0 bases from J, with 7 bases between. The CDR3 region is CASSLPTDQETQYF. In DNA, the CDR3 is TGTGCCAGCAGCTTGCCGACAGACCAAGAGACCCAGTACTTC.

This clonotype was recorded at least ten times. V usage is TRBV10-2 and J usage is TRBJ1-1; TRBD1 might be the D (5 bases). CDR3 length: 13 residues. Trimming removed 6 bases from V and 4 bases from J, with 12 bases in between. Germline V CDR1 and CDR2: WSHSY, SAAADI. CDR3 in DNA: TGCGCCAGCAGGGGTCTAAGGGGCACTGAAGCTTTCTTT. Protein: CASRGLRGTEAFF.

CDR3 loop: CASSFYNEQYF. In DNA, the CDR3 is TGTGCCAGCAGCTTTTATAACGAGCAGTACTTC. This chain connects TRBV11-2 to TRBJ2-7; D call uncertain. Germline CDR1 and CDR2: SGHAT and FQNNGV. Trimming stripped 3 bases from V and 5 bases from J, with 5 bases between. This CDR3 contains 11 residues.

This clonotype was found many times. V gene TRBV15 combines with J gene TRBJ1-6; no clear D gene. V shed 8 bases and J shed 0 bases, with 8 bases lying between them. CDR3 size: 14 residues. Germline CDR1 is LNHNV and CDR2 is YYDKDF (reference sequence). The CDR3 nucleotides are TGTGCCACCGGGAGGGTCTCCTATAATTCACCCCTCCACTTT. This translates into CATGRVSYNSPLHF.

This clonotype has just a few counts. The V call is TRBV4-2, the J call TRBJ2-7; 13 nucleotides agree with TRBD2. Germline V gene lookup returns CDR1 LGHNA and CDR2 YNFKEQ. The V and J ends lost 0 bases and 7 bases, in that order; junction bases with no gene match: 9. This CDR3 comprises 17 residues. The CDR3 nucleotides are TGTGCCAGCAGCCAAGATAAAACTAGCGGGAGGGCCGGGGAGCAGTACTTC. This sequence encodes CASSQDKTSGRAGEQYF.

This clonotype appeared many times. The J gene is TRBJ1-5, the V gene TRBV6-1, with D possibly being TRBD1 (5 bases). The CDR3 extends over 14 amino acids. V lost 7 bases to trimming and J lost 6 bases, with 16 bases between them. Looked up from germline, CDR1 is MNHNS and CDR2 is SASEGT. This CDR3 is CASTVVRGGQPQHF. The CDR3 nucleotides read TGTGCCAGCACCGTTGTGAGGGGAGGTCAGCCCCAGCATTTT.

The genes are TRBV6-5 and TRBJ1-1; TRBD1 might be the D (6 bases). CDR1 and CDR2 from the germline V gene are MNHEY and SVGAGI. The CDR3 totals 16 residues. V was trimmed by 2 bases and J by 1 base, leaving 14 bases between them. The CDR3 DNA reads TGTGCCAGCAGTTACCGGCCGACAGGCCAGAACACTGAAGCTTTCTTT. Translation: CASSYRPTGQNTEAFF.

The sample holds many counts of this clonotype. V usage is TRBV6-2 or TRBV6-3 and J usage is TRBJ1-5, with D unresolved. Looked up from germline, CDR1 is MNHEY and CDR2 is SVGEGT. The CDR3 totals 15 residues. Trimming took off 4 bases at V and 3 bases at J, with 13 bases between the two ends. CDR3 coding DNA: TGTGCCAGCAGTTCTCACACTCGGAACAATCAGCCCCAGCATTTT. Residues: CASSSHTRNNQPQHF.

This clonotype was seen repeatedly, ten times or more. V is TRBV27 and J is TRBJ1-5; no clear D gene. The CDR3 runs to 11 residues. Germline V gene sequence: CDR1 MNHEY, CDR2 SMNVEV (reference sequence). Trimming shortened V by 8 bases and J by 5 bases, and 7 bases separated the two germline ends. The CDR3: CASAVDQPQHF. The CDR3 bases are TGTGCCAGCGCCGTGGATCAGCCCCAGCATTTT.

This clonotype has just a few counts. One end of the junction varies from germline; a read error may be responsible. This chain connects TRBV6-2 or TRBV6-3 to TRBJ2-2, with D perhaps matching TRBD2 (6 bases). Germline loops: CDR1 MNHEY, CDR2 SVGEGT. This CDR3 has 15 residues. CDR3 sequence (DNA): TGTGTCAGCACGGGGAGGATCTTTGCCGACGGGGAGCTGTTTTTT. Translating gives CVSTGRIFADGELFF.

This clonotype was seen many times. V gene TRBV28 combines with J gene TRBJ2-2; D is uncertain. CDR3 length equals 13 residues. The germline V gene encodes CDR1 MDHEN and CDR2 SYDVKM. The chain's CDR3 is CVAGPAAYGELFF. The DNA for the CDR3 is TGTGTCGCCGGGCCCGCGGCCTACGGGGAGCTGTTTTTT.

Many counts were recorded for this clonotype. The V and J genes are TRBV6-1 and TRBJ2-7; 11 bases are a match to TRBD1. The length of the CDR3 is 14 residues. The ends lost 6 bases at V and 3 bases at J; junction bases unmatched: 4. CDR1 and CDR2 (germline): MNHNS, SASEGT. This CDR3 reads CASRGTGGYYEQYF. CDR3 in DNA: TGTGCCAGCAGGGGGACAGGGGGTTACTACGAGCAGTACTTC.

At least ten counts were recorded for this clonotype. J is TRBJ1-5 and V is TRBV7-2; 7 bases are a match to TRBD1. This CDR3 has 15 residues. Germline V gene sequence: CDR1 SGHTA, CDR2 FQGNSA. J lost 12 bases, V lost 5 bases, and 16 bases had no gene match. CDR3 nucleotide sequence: TGTGCCAGCAGCCCTAACAGGGGAGGGTATCAGGGCCAGCATTTT. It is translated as CASSPNRGGYQGQHF.

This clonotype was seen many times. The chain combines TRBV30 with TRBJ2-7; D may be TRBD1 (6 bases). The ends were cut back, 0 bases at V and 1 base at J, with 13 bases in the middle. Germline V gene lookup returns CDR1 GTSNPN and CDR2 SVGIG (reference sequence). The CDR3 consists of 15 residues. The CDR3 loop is CAWSVRQVLSYEQYF. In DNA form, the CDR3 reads TGTGCCTGGAGTGTTCGACAGGTCTTATCCTACGAGCAGTACTTC.

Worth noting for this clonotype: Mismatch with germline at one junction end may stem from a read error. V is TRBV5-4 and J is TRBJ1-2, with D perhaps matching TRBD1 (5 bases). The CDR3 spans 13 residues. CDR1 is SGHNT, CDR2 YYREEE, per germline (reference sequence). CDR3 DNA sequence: TGTGTCAGCAGCTTACTCTTCCCCCCAGGGCCCACCTTC. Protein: CVSSLLFPPGPTF. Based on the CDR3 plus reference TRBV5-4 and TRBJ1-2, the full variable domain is ETGVTQSPTHLIKTRGQQVTLRCSSQSGHNTVSWYQQALGQGPQFIFQYYREEENGRGNFPPRFSGLQFPNYSSELNVNALELDDSALYLCVSSLLFPPGPTFGSGTRLTVV.

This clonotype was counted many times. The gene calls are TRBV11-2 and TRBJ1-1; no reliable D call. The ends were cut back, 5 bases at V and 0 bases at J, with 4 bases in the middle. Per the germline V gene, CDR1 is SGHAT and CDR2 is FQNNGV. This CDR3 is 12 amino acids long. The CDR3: CASSALNTEAFF. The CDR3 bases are TGTGCCAGCAGCGCCCTGAACACTGAAGCTTTCTTT.

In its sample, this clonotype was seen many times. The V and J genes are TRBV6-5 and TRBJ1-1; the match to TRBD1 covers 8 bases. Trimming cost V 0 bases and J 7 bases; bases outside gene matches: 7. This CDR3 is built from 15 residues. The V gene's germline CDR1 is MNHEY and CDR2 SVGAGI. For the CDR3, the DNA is TGTGCCAGCAGTTACTCGCACAGGGGGGCCTTTGAAGCTTTCTTT. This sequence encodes CASSYSHRGAFEAFF.

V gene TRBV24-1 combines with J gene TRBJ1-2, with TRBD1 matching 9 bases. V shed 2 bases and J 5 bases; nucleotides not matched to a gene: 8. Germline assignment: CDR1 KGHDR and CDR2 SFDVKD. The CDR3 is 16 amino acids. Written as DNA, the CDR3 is TGTGCCACCAGTGATTGGAGGACAGGGACAGGGTATGGCTACACCTTC. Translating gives CATSDWRTGTGYGYTF.